This TCR beta chain emerged from a study of T cell repertoires in cytomegalovirus infection. The wider study: CMV infection together with matching HLA type was indicated by public TCR beta signatures.

The trim removed 5 bases at V and 1 base at J, leaving 3 bases unmatched. This CDR3 is 14 amino acids long. Germline V gene sequence: CDR1 SGHTA, CDR2 FQGNSA. TCRdb re-called the reads with MiXCR, one entry per CDR3 protein. The table records approximately 500,000 distinct CDR3 sequences, approximately 26% of them present only once. This clonotype has ten or more counts. Antigen unknown. Notes on the study in general: Carriage of CMV together with the relevant HLA was identifiable through cumulative public TCR beta family frequency. Dominant in the ex vivo response were TCR beta clonotypes restricted by HLA-C and specific for CMV.

The sequence was obtained from a human donor in good health (CMV status not recorded). Some clones in this sample may be carry-over from other donors' samples. The sequencing input was PBMCs. The chain couples TRBV7-2 to TRBJ2-3; 7 bases fit TRBD1. In DNA, the CDR3 is TGTGCCAGCAGCACTGACAGGGGCACAGATACGCAGTATTTT. Its protein is CASSTDRGTDTQYF.